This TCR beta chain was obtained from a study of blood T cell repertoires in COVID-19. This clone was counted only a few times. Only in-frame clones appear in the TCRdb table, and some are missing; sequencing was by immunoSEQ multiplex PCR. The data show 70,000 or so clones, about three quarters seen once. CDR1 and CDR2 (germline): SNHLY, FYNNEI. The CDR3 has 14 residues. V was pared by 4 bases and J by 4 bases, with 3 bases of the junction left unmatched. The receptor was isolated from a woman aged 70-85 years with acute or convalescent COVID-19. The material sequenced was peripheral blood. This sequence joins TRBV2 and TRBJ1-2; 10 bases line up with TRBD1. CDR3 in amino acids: CASSADRGTYGYTF. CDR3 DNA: TGTGCCAGCAGTGCGGACAGGGGGACCTATGGCTACACCTTC. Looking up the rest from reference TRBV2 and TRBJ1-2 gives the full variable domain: EPEVTQTPSHQVTQMGQEVILRCVPISNHLYFYWYRQILGQKVEFLVSFYNNEISEKSEIFDDQFSVERPDGSNFTLKIRSTKLEDSAMYFCASSADRGTYGYTFGSGTRLTVV.